The rows below give T cell receptor beta chains drawn from one sample of a study of T cell changes during pregnancy in multiple sclerosis. The method was immunoSEQ multiplex PCR; TCRdb's version includes in-frame clones alone and lacks a portion of them. The data contain 88,000 or so clones, about 90% of them singletons. This material consisted of peripheral blood, taken before pregnancy. These receptors were taken from a female donor with multiple sclerosis, enrolled in a pregnancy study. Each CDR3 is given without its conserved first and last residue. The D gene is left open where the match is weak.

V gene	D gene	J gene	CDR3 protein
TRBV7-9	NA	TRBJ1-1	ASSFLTVNTEAF
TRBV6-1	NA	TRBJ1-1	ASSETRVYTEAF
TRBV2	NA	TRBJ2-7	ASSEAHREQY
TRBV5-1	NA	TRBJ1-6	ASKSENSPLH
TRBV30	NA	TRBJ1-5	AWSDGQILNQPQH
TRBV10-3	TRBD1	TRBJ2-2	AICPDRDGELF
TRBV7-7	NA	TRBJ2-2	ASSPWTVGAGELF
TRBV6-1	TRBD1	TRBJ2-5	ASFFRDRDWETQY
TRBV19	NA	TRBJ2-7	ASSSAYEQY
TRBV13	TRBD1	TRBJ1-2	ASSSGTGGYGYT
TRBV29-1	TRBD2	TRBJ2-1	SVESELVSGGVVEQF
TRBV7-6	TRBD1	TRBJ2-5	ASSLAGGAQTQY
TRBV27	TRBD1	TRBJ1-5	ASMSLVGTGNQPQH
TRBV11-2	TRBD1	TRBJ2-7	ASSEETGHEQY
TRBV19	TRBD1	TRBJ1-1	ASFTGGLAF
TRBV4-1	NA	TRBJ2-3	ASSLRGTQY
TRBV20-1	NA	TRBJ1-1	RGSGTEAF
TRBV25-1	TRBD1	TRBJ1-5	ASSPGTGLDYQPQH
TRBV11-3	TRBD1	TRBJ2-1	ASSLVGTAYNEQF
TRBV5-1	TRBD1	TRBJ2-2	ASSLDRGDTGELF
TRBV9	TRBD1	TRBJ1-2	ASSAARDRGVAGYT
TRBV7-2	NA	TRBJ2-7	ASSSPYEQY
TRBV10-2	NA	TRBJ1-2	ASSDIRGVSPINYGYT
TRBV15	TRBD2	TRBJ2-2	ATSRGVAGANTGELF
TRBV13	NA	TRBJ1-4	ASRRGGGKEKLF
TRBV19	NA	TRBJ1-4	ASSPLEGALFEKLF
TRBV6-1	TRBD1	TRBJ2-7	ASSGGQGTGYEQY
TRBV5-5	NA	TRBJ2-7	ASTLRDEQY
TRBV9	TRBD2	TRBJ2-1	ASSILAGGIDEQF
TRBV9	NA	TRBJ2-1	ASGELNSAYNEQF
TRBV10-1	NA	TRBJ2-3	ASSERLGGPDTQY
TRBV2	TRBD1	TRBJ1-4	ASRRGGGGEKLF
TRBV19	NA	TRBJ1-2	ASTMQRGNYGYT
TRBV11-2	TRBD2	TRBJ2-7	ASSGLDYEQY
TRBV6-1	NA	TRBJ2-7	ASRPGGPSSYEQY
TRBV7-9	TRBD1	TRBJ1-6	ASSLPGGTGENSPLH
TRBV7-9	NA	TRBJ1-1	AIAEGNTEAF
TRBV9	NA	TRBJ2-5	ASSPRLVRAETQY
TRBV27	NA	TRBJ2-7	ASSLPEQY
TRBV2	TRBD1	TRBJ1-4	ASRTGQGGEKLF
TRBV2	TRBD1	TRBJ1-1	ASSGTGGLTTEAF
TRBV6-1	TRBD1	TRBJ1-2	ASRKSGTGGGYT
TRBV5-1	NA	TRBJ1-2	ASSLQGDYGYT
TRBV10-3	NA	TRBJ1-1	AISDGGGGTEAF
TRBV7-7	NA	TRBJ2-1	ASSLAQYNEQF
TRBV9	TRBD1	TRBJ1-6	ASSGRDRGQPLH
TRBV4-1	NA	TRBJ2-7	ASSQDRVAYEQY
TRBV5-1	TRBD1	TRBJ2-3	ASSWDDRGDTQY
TRBV6-5	TRBD1	TRBJ1-1	ATHRQGGTEAF
TRBV4-2	NA	TRBJ2-1	ASSQDGAEAAYNEQF
TRBV6-1	TRBD2	TRBJ2-5	AAVRGGRETQY